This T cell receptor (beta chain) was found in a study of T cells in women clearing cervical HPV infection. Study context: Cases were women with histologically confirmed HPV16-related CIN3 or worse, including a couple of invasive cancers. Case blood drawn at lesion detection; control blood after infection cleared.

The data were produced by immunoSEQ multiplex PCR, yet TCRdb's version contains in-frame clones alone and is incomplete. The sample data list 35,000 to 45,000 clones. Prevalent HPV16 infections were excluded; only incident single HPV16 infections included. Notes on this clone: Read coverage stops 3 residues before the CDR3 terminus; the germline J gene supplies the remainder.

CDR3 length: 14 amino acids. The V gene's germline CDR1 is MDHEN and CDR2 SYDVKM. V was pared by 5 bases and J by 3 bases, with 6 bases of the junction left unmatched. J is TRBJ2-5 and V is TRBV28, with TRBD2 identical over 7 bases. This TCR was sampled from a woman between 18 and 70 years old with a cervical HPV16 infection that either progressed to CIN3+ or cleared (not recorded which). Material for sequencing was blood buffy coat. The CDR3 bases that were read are TGTGCCAGCAGTCCGGGGGGAAGGAAAGAGACC. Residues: CASSPGGRKET. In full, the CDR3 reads CASSPGGRKETQYF. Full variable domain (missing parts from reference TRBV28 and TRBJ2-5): DVKVTQSSRYLVKRTGEKVFLECVQDMDHENMFWYRQDPGLGLRLIYFSYDVKMKEKGDIPEGYSVSREKKERFSLILESASTNQTSMYLCASSPGGRKETQYFGPGTRLLVL.